This entry concerns a single T cell receptor (beta chain). Its antigen remains unidentified. Patients were newly diagnosed with stage II-IVA oral cavity squamous cell carcinoma without prior systemic or radiation treatment. Patients had HPV-negative, locally advanced oral cavity squamous cell carcinoma. Blood cells were analyzed directly, without culture or expansion. Germline values: CDR1 SEHNR, CDR2 FQNEAQ (reference sequence). With 5 bases removed from V and 9 bases from J, the gap between germline ends came to 17 bases. The CDR3 covers 14 residues. This entry belongs to a study of neoadjuvant anti-PD-1 for oral cavity cancer. Study-wide results and caveats: Post-nivolumab, blood T cell clonality was significantly elevated in non-responders.

The assay was immunoSEQ multiplex PCR, and TCRdb's table has in-frame clones only and misses some. The data show more than 6,000 clones, roughly 80% seen once. The source is a person between 40 and 85 years old with oral cavity squamous cell carcinoma. The chain combines TRBV7-9 with TRBJ2-1; TRBD2 is a possible D gene (6 bases). The sequencing used PBMCs, collected before nivolumab (anti-PD-1) treatment. CDR3 sequence reads: CASSPAGSLGEQFF. CDR3 coding DNA: TGTGCCAGCAGCCCGGCGGGATCACTGGGTGAGCAGTTCTTC.